This T cell receptor (beta chain) was retrieved from a study of blood T cell repertoires in COVID-19. The CDR3 extends over 13 amino acids. Germline V gene lookup returns CDR1 KGHSH and CDR2 LQKENI. V lost 4 bases and J 4 bases, leaving 8 bases between the germline ends. As originally analysed: By means of reference gene primer amplification, nucleated cell counts were estimated. Using immunoSEQ multiplex PCR, the repertoire was profiled, and TCRdb retains in-frame clones only, with some absent. V, J and clone size were drawn from that table, and D and trimming were deduced from the DNA. The data contain around 380,000 clones, roughly 77% of them singletons.

Material for sequencing was peripheral blood. The chain is built from TRBV18 and TRBJ1-3, with D unresolved. The source of this sequence is a human donor with acute or convalescent COVID-19. The donor label of this sample is uncertain. CDR3 sequence reads: CASSLKTGNTIYF. Here the CDR3 DNA reads TGTGCCAGCTCACTAAAGACAGGAAACACCATATATTTT.